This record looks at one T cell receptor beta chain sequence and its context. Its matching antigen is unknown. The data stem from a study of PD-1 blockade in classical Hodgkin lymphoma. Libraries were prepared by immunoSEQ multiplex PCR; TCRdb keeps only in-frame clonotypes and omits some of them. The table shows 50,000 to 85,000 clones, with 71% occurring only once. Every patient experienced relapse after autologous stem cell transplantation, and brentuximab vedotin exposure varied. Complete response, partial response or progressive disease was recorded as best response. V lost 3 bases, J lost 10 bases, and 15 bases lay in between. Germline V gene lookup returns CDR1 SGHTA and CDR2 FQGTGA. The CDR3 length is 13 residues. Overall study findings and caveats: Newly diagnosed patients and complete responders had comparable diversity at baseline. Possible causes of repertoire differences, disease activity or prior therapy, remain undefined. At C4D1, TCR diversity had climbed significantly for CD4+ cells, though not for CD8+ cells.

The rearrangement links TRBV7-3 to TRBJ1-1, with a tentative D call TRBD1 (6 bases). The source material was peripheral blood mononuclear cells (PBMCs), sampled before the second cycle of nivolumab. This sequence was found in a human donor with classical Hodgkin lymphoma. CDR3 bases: TGTGCCAGCAGCTTTGAAGGGGGAGGGGGAGCTTTCTTT. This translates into CASSFEGGGGAFF.